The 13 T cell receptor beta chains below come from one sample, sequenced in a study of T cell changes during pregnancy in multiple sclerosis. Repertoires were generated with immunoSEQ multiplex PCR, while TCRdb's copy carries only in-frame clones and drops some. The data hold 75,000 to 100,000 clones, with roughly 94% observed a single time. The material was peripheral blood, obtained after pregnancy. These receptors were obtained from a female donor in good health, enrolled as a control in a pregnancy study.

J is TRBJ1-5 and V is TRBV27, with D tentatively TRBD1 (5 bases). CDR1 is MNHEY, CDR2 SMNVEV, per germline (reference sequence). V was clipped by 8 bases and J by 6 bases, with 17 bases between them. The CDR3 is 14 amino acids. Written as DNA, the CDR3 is TGTGCCAGCGGCAATCGGGGACTCGGTCAGCCCCAGCATTTT. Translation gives CASGNRGLGQPQHF.

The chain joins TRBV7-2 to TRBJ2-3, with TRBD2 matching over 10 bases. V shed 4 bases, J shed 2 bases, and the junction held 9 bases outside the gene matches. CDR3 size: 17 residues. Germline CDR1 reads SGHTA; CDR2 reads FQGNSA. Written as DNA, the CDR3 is TGTGCCAGCAGCTCGCAGGTCCTAGCGGGAGCCACAGATACGCAGTATTTT. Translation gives CASSSQVLAGATDTQYF.

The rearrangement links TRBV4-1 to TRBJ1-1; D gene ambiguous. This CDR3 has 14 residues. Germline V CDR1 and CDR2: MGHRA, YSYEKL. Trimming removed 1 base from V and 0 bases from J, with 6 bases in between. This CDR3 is CASSQGALNTEAFF. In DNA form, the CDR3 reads TGCGCCAGCAGCCAAGGGGCATTGAACACTGAAGCTTTCTTT.

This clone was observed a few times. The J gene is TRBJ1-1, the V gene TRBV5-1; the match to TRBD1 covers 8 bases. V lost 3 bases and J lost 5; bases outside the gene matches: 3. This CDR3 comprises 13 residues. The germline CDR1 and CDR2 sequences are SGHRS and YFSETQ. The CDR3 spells CASSWTGLTEAFF. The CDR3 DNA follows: TGCGCCAGCAGCTGGACAGGGCTAACTGAAGCTTTCTTT.

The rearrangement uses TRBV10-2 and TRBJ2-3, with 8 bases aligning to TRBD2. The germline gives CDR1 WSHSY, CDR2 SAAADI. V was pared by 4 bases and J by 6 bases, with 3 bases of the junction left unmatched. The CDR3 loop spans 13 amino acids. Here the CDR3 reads CASSGGTRDTQYF. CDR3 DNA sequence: TGCGCCAGCAGTGGAGGGACTAGGGATACGCAGTATTTT.

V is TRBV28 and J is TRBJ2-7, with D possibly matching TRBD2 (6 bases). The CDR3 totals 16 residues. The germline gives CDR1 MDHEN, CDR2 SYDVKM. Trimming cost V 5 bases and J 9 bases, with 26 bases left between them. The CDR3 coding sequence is TGTGCCAGCAGTCGACGCGTGGCGCGGGACCCCTTGGGGCAGTACTTC. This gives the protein CASSRRVARDPLGQYF.

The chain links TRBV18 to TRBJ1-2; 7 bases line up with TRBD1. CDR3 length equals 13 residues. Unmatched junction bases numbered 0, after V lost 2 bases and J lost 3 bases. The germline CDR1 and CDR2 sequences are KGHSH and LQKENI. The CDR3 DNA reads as TGTGCCAGCTCACCAGACAGGGACTATGGCTACACCTTC. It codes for CASSPDRDYGYTF.

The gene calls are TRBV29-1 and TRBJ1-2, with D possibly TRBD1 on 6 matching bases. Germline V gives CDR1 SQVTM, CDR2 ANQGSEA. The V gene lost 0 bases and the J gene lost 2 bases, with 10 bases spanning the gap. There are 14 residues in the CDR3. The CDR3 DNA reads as TGCAGCGTTGAAGAGAGGGGGGGAAACTATGGCTACACCTTC. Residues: CSVEERGGNYGYTF.

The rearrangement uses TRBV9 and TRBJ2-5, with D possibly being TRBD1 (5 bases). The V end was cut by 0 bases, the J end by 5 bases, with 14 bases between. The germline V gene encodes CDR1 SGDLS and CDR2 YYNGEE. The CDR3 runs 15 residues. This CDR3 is CASSVARGALETQYF. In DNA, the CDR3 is TGTGCCAGCAGCGTAGCTAGGGGCGCCCTGGAGACCCAGTACTTC.

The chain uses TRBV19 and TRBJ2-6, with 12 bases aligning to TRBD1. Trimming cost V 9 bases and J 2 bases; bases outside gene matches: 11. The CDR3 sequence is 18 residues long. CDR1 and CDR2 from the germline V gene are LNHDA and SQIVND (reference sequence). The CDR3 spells CASLRGGTGGAGANVLTF. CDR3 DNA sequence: TGTGCCAGCCTTCGTGGCGGGACAGGGGGCGCTGGGGCCAACGTCCTGACTTTC.

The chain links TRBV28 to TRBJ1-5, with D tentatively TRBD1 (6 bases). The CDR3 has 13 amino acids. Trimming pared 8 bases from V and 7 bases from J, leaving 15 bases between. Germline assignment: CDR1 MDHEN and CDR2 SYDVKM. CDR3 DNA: TGTGCCAGCGAAACAGGGTCCCTACAGCCCCAGCATTTT. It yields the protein CASETGSLQPQHF.

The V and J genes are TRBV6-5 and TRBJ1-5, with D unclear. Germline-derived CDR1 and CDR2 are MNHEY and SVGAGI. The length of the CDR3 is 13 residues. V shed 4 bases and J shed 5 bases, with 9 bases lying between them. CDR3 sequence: CASSLRPDQPQHF. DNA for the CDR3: TGTGCCAGCAGTTTGAGGCCAGATCAGCCCCAGCATTTT.

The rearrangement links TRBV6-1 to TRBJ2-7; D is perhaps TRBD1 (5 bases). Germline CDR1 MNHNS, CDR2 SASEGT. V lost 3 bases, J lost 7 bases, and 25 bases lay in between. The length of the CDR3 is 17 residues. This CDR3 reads CASSEVIRRANLREQYF. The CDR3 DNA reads TGTGCCAGCAGTGAGGTTATTCGCAGGGCCAACTTGAGAGAGCAGTACTTC.